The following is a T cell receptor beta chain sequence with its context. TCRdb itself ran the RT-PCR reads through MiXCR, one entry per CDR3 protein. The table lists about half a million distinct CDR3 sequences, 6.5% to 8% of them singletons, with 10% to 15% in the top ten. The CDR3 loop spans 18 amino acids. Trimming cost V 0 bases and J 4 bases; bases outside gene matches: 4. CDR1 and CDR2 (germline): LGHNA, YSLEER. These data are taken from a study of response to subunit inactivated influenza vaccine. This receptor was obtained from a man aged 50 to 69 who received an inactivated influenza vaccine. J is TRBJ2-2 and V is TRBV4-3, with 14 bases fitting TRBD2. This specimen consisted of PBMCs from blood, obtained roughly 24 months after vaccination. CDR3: CASSQELTSGGVTGELFF. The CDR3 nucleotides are TGCGCCAGCAGCCAAGAGCTGACTAGCGGGGGGGTCACCGGGGAGCTGTTTTTT.